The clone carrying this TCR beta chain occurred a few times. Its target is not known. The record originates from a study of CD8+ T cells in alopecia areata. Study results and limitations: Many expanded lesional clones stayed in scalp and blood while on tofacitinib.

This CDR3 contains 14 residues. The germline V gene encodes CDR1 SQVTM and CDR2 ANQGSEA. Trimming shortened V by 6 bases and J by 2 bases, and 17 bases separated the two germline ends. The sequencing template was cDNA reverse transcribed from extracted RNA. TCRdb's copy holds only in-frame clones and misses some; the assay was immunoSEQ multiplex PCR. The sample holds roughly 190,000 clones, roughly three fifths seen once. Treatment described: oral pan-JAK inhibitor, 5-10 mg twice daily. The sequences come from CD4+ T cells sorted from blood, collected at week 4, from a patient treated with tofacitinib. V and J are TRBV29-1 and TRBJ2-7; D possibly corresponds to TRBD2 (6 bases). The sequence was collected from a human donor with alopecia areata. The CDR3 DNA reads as TGCAGCGTGAGCCAGTGGCGGGGCCCCTACGAGCAGTACTTC. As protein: CSVSQWRGPYEQYF.